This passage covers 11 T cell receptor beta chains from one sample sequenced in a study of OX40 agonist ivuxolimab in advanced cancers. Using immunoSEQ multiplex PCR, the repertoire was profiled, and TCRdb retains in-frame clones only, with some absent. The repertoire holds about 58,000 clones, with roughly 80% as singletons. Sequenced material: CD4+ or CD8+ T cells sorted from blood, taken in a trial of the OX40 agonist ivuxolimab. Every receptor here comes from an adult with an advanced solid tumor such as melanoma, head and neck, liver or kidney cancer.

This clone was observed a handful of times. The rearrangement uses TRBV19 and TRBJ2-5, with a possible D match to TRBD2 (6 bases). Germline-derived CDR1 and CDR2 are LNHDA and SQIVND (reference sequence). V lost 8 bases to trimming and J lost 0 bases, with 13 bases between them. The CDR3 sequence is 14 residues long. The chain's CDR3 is CASGGTANQETQYF. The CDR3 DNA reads TGTGCCAGTGGGGGGACGGCAAACCAAGAGACCCAGTACTTC.

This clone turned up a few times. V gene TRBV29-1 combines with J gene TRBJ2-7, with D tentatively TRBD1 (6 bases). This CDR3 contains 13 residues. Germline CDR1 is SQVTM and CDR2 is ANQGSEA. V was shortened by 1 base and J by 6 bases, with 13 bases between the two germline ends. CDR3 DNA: TGCAGCGTTGAAGGGCAGGGACAAGGCGAGCAGTACTTC. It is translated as CSVEGQGQGEQYF.

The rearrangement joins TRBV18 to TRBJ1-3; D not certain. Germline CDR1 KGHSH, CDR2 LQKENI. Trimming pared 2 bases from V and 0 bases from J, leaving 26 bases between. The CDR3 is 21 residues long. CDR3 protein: CASSPSAGGSRGLPSGNTIYF. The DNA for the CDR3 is TGTGCCAGCTCACCATCCGCAGGAGGGTCACGCGGATTACCCTCTGGAAACACCATATATTTT.

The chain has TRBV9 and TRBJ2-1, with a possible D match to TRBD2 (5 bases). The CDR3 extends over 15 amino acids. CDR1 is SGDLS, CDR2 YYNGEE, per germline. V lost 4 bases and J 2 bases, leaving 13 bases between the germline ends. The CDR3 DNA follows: TGTGCCAGCAGCTTGGACGGGAAGGCCTACAATGAGCAGTTCTTC. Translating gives CASSLDGKAYNEQFF. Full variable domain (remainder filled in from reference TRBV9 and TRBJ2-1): DSGVTQTPKHLITATGQRVTLRCSPRSGDLSVYWYQQSLDQGLQFLIQYYNGEERAKGNILERFSAQQFPDLHSELNLSSLELGDSALYFCASSLDGKAYNEQFFGPGTRLTVL.

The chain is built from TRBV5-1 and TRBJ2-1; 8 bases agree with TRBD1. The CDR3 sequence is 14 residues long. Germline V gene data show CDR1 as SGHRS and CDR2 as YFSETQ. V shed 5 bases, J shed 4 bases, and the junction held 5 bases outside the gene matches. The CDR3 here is CASSRDRYYNEQFF. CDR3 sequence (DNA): TGCGCCAGCAGTAGGGACAGGTATTACAATGAGCAGTTCTTC.

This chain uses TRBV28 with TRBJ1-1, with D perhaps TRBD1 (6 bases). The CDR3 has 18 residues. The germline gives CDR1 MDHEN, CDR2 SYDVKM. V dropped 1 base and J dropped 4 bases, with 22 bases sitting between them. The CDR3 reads CASSLFGVGGRVLTEAFF. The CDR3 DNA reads TGTGCCAGCAGTTTATTTGGTGTGGGGGGCAGGGTTCTCACTGAAGCTTTCTTT.

In DNA form, the CDR3 reads TGCGCCAGCAGCTTTCTCTTACAGCTCCCGAAGGGCACTGAAGCTTTCTTT. Its protein is CASSFLLQLPKGTEAFF. The genes are TRBV5-1 and TRBJ1-1, with D unresolved. The V gene's germline CDR1 is SGHRS and CDR2 YFSETQ. This CDR3 has 17 residues. Between the trimmed V and J ends, which lost 2 bases and 4 bases, there was a span of 21 bases.

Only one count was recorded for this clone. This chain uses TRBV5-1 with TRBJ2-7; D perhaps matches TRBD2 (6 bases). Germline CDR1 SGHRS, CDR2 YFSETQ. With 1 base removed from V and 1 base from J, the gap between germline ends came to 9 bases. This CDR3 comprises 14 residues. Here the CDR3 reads CASSLRLGSYEQYF. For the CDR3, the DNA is TGCGCCAGCAGCTTGAGACTAGGGTCCTACGAGCAGTACTTC.

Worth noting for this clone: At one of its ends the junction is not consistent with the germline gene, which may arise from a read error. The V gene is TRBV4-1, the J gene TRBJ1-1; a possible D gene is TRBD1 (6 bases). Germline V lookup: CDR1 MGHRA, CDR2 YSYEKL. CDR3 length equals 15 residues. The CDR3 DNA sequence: TGCGACAGCAGCCAAGAAGGGGGGTCGCGCACTGAAGCTTTCTTT. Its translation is CDSSQEGGSRTEAFF.

The CDR3 DNA is TGTGCCACCAGCAGACCAGGGACCGGGGAGCTGTTTTTT. Its translation: CATSRPGTGELFF. V is TRBV15 and J is TRBJ2-2, with D tentatively TRBD1 (5 bases). The germline gives CDR1 LNHNV, CDR2 YYDKDF (reference sequence). CDR3 length: 13 residues. Trimming left V 2 bases short and J 5 bases short, with 6 bases between.

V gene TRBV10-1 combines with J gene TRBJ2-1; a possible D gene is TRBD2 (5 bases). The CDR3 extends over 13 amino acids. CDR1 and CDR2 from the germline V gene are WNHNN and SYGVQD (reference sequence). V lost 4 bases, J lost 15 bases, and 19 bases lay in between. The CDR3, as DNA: TGCGCCAGCAGTGGGGCGAGGGTTTCGAGTAGGTTCTTC. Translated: CASSGARVSSRFF.